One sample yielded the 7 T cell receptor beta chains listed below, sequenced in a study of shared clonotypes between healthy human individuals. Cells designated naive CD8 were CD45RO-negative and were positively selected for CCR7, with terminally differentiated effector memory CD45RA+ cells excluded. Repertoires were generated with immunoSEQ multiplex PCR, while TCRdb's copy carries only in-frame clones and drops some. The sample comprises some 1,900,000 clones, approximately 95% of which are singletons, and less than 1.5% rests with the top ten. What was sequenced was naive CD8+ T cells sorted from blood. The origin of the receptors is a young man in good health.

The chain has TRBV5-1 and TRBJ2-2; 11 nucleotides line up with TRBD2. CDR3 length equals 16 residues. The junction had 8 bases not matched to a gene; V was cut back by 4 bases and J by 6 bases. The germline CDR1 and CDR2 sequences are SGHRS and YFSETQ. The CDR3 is CASSPTSGSLSGELFF. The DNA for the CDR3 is TGCGCCAGCAGCCCTACTAGCGGGAGTCTCTCCGGGGAGCTGTTTTTT.

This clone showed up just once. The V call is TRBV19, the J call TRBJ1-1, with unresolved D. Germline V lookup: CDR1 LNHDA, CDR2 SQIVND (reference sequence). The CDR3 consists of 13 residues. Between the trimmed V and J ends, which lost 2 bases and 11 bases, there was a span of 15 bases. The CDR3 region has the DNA TGTGCCAGTAGTATACTTACCGGGCGGTGGGCTTTCTTT. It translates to CASSILTGRWAFF. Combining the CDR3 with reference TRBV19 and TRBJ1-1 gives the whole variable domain DGGITQSPKYLFRKEGQNVTLSCEQNLNHDAMYWYRQDPGQGLRLIYYSQIVNDFQKGDIAEGYSVSREKKESFPLTVTSAQKNPTAFYLCASSILTGRWAFFGQGTRLTVV.

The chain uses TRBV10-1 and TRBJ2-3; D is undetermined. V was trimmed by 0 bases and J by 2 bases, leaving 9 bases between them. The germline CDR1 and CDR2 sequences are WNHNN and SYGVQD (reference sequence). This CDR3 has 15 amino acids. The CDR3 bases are TGCGCCAGCAGTGAGTCTATACTCCTCACAGATACGCAGTATTTT. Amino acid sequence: CASSESILLTDTQYF.

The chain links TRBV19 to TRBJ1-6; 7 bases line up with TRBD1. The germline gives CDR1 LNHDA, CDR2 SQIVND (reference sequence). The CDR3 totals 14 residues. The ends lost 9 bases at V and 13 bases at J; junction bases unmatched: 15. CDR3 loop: CASQTGFGFLPLHF. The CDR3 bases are TGTGCCAGCCAGACAGGGTTCGGATTCCTCCCCCTCCACTTT. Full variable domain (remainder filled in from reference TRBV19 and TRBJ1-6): DGGITQSPKYLFRKEGQNVTLSCEQNLNHDAMYWYRQDPGQGLRLIYYSQIVNDFQKGDIAEGYSVSREKKESFPLTVTSAQKNPTAFYLCASQTGFGFLPLHFGNGTRLTVT.

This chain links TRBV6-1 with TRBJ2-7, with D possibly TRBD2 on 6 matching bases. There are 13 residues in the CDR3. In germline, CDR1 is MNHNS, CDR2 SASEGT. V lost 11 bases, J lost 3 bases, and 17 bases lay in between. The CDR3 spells CAANWRVGYEQYF. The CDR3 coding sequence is TGTGCCGCGAACTGGAGGGTGGGCTACGAGCAGTACTTC.

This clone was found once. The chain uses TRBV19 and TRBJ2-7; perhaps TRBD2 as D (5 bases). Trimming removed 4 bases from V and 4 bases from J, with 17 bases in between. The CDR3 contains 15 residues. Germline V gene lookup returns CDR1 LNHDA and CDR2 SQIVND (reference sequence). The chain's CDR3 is CASSSGVDLRYEQYF. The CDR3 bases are TGTGCCAGTAGTAGTGGGGTGGACTTACGGTACGAGCAGTACTTC.

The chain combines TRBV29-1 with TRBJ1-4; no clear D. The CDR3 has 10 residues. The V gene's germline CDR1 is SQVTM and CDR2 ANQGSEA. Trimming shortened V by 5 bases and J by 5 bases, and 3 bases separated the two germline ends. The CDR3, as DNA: TGCAGCGTTTACAATGAAAAACTGTTTTTT. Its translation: CSVYNEKLFF.